This TCR beta chain is drawn from a study of CD8 T cells in ankylosing spondylitis. General study points: Clones linked to the disease showed a CD8+ phenotype. They occurred at relatively low frequencies in peripheral blood. Existing reports had already noted some motif variants in reactive arthritis synovial fluid and blood. Matched synovial fluid from ankylosing spondylitis patients was reported to be enriched for disease-linked clones. Among TCR beta sequences, a motif of roughly 8 highly homologous variants appeared characteristic of ankylosing spondylitis blood.

The TCR beta libraries were generated through quantitative 5'-RACE incorporating molecular barcodes. TCRdb itself ran the 5' RACE reads through MiXCR, one entry per CDR3 protein. The sample has some 240,000 distinct CDR3 sequences; about 7% are singletons. The CDR3 loop spans 15 amino acids. The V gene's germline CDR1 is SGDLS and CDR2 YYNGEE. Trimming stripped 6 bases from V and 5 bases from J, with 18 bases between. This clonotype has ten or more counts. Its antigen is not known. The rearrangement uses TRBV9 and TRBJ2-1; D may correspond to TRBD1 or TRBD2 (5 bases each). The sequenced sample was blood, either unsorted or a sorted T cell fraction (not recorded which). This TCR was recovered from a male donor with ankylosing spondylitis. The CDR3 region is CASTPGASPNNEQFF. The CDR3 nucleotides are TGTGCCAGCACTCCTGGGGCTAGCCCCAACAATGAGCAGTTCTTC.